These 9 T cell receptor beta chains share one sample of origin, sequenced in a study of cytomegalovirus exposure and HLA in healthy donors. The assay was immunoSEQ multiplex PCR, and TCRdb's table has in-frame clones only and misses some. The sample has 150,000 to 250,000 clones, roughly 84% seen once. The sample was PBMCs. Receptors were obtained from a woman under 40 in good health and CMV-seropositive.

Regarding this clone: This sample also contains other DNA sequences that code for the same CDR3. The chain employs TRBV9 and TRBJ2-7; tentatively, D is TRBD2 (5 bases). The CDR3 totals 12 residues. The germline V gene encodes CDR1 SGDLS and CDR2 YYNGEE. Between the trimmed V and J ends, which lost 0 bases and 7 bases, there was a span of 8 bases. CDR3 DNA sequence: TGTGCCAGCAGCGTAGCTGAGGGAGAGCAGTACTTC. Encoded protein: CASSVAEGEQYF.

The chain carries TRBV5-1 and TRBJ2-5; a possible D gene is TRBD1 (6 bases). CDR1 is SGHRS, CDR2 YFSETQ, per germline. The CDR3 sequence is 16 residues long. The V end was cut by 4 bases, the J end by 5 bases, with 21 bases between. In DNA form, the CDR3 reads TGCGCCAGCAGCCAGCGACAGGTGGCATCCATCGAGACCCAGTACTTC. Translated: CASSQRQVASIETQYF.

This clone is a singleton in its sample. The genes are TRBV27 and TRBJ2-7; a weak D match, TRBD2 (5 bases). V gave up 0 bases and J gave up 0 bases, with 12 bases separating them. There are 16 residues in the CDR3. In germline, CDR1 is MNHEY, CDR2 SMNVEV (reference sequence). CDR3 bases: TGTGCCAGCAGTTTATCCGGAGGTCGGCCCTCCTACGAGCAGTACTTC. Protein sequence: CASSLSGGRPSYEQYF.

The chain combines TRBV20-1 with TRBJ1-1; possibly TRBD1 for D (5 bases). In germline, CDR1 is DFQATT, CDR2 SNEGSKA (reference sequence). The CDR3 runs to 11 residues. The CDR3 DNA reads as TGCAGCCGGCAGGGTCCCCCTGAAGCTTTCTTT. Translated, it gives CSRQGPPEAFF.

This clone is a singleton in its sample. CDR3 protein: CASTLLGGSETQYF. The CDR3 DNA sequence: TGTGCCAGCACCCTCCTGGGAGGGTCAGAGACCCAGTACTTC. The V gene is TRBV7-2, the J gene TRBJ2-5; 7 bases agree with TRBD2. Trimming removed 7 bases from V and 4 bases from J; junction bases left unmatched: 9. The CDR3 is 14 residues long. Looked up from germline, CDR1 is SGHTA and CDR2 is FQGNSA. Together with reference TRBV7-2 and TRBJ2-5, the CDR3 gives the full variable domain: GAGVSQSPSNKVTEKGKDVELRCDPISGHTALYWYRQSLGQGLEFLIYFQGNSAPDKSGLPSDRFSAERTGGSVSTLTIQRTQQEDSAVYLCASTLLGGSETQYFGPGTRLLVL.

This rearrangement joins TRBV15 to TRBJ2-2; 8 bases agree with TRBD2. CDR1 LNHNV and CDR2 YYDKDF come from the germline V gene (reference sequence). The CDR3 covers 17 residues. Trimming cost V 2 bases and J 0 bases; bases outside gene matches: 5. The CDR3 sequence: CATSRQPSGSNTGELFF. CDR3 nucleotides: TGTGCCACCAGCAGACAACCTAGCGGGTCGAACACCGGGGAGCTGTTTTTT.

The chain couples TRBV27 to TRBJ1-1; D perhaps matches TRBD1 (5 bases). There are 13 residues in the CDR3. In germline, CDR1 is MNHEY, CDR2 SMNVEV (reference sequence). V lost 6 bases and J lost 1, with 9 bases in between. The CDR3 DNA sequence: TGTGCCAGCAGGCGGGGGACGAACACTGAAGCTTTCTTT. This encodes CASRRGTNTEAFF.

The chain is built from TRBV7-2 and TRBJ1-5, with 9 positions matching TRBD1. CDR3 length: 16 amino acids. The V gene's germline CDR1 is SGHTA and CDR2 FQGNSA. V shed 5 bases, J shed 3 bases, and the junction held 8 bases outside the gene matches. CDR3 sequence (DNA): TGTGCCAGCAGCGTTGGTGGGACAGGGTTCAATCAGCCCCAGCATTTT. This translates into CASSVGGTGFNQPQHF.

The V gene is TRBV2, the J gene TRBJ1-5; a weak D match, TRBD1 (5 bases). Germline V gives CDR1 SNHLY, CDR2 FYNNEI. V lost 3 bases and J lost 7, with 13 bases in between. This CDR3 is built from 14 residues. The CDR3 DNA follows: TGTGCCAGCAGTGATGTGGGGGGGAGACAGCCCCAGCATTTT. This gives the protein CASSDVGGRQPQHF.